This T cell receptor beta chain was obtained from a study of cytomegalovirus exposure and HLA in healthy donors (dated by TCRdb to the late 2010s). Some background on the complete study: An earlier analysis of 587 of the donors reported approximately 260 Gb of sequence data and 117 million unique TCR beta sequences obtained from about 179 million T cells. About 300 gigabases of sequencing data and 80 million or so unique TCR sequences were included in an early release covering over 600 HLA-typed donors. Of the roughly 410 genotyped donors, 65% to 90% were placed in the genetic ancestry cluster associated with self-reported Caucasian donors. The study aimed to test whether signatures of past pathogen exposure could be identified by cataloging public T cell receptors. The study profiled the T cell repertoires of hundreds of subjects by immunosequencing and related them to cytomegalovirus serostatus. Along with the approximately 650-subject first cohort, a separate validation cohort of about 110 different subjects was used. To predict cytomegalovirus infection status, the study brought together high-throughput TCR immunosequencing, statistical association of individual TCRs with disease status, and machine learning. A later analysis re-examined previously published TCR beta repertoires from 500 to 700 donors and added high-resolution HLA genotyping to investigate patterns of TCR occurrence. In the later analysis, no new phenotypic data were used to find candidate immune exposures; instead, reliance was placed on TCR beta sequences and their occurrence across donors. An earlier analysis of 587 of the donors used high-throughput TCR beta sequencing to judge whether each TCR beta V gene segment behaved as functional or pseudogenic. Donor age, sex, ethnicity and CMV serostatus were compiled alongside the repertoire data. A later genetic analysis used genome-wide SNP genotypes for 398 of the 666 donors, treating that subset as a discovery cohort. Every repertoire in the discovery cohort had been generated on one and the same sequencing platform. Class I and class II HLA loci were covered by the typing at four-digit resolution. Typing coverage varied by locus: about 629-630 donors for A, B, C, DRB1 and DQB1; roughly 500 for DQA1; over 600 for DPA1; more than 450 for DPB1. About five DR-DQ haplotypes were treated as single units for association and clustering because of strong linkage in the cohort. On average, around 240,000 unique TCR beta nucleotide sequences were sequenced per donor among a few hundred genotyped donors of the cohort, with roughly 19% of those sequences being non-productive.

This clone was picked up a small number of times. The clone's antigen remains unknown. It has no much larger one-base neighbor in the sample; base qualities were not kept. The library was obtained by the immunoSEQ multiplex PCR assay. The multiplex PCR relied on a mix of 60 forward primers for TCR Vbeta segments and 13 reverse primers for TCR Jbeta segments. Amplification of the CDR3 region of rearranged TCR beta genes was performed with a multiplex PCR assay on genomic DNA. The amplified TCR beta libraries were sequenced on the Illumina HiSeq System as 87-base-pair reads. The original methods were these. In a later analysis, some 80 million unique TCR beta chains were counted across the roughly 700 repertoires, and about 10 million of these chains were shared by at least two donors. To remove PCR and sequencing errors, raw reads were error-corrected and collapsed into unique sequences using a nearest-neighbor algorithm that merged closely related sequences. Alignment of CDR3 sequences to IMGT reference sequences was used to assign V, D and J gene segments. For a sequence to be retained, a match of at least six nucleotides was required to both a V gene segment and a J gene segment. Rearrangements were called productive when the CDR3 lacked stop codons and stayed in frame with V and J; all others were non-productive. Following IMGT convention, CDR3 was defined as the stretch from the second conserved V-encoded cysteine up to the conserved J-encoded phenylalanine. Sequences without an unambiguous match to a single V gene segment were excluded from the earlier analysis of about 600 of the donors. In an earlier analysis of a few hundred of the donors, a V segment was called functional when productive rearrangements were above 56.7%, and segregating when the standard deviation between donors exceeded 5%. A statistical classification framework was built to diagnose cytomegalovirus status from the catalog of TCR beta chain sequences. A later analysis assigned V and J genes by comparing TCR nucleotide sequences with IMGT/GENE-DB human TR gene sequences. In a later analysis, CDR3 sequences and most-parsimonious VDJ recombination scenarios were assigned using the TCRdist pipeline. In a later analysis, each TCR beta chain was defined by its CDR3 amino acid sequence together with its V-gene family, and reads without a unique V-gene family were excluded. A later analysis removed 600 or so highly shared, low-generation-probability nucleotide sequences to deal with suspected cross-contamination and a sequencing artifact. In a later analysis, a clonal expansion index for each public chain was calculated from normalized within-repertoire ranks of inferred template counts. A later analysis computed generation probabilities with a VDJ recombination model fitted to out-of-frame rearrangements, and checked the results against IGoR. A later analysis scored TCR-TCR, TCR-HLA and TCR-CMV co-occurrence with hypergeometric tests, applying a repertoire-size bias correction to TCR pairs. In a later analysis, false discovery rates were estimated by permuting HLA or CMV assignments 20 times. In a later analysis, co-occurring TCRs were grouped using DBSCAN, and TCRdist sequence similarity was added for clustering within HLA-allele-positive subsets. For co-occurrence clustering, repertoires with fewer than 30,000 or more than 120,000 public chains were excluded, along with roughly 5 repertoires with anomalous nucleotide sharing. This is the immuneACCESS table as TCRdb keeps it, with only in-frame sequences that have V and J called. A part of the clones is gone; compared with another copy, unresolved V genes explain less than half, and the rest is unexplained. The V and J calls and clone size come from that table; D and trimming were worked out from the DNA. Within this sample are about 130,000 clones, with 79% of them counted one time only. The ten largest clones add up to more than 1.5% of the sample.

The germline V gene encodes CDR1 LGHNA and CDR2 YSLEER. The cysteine opens and the phenylalanine closes a CDR3 of 15 amino acids. The only DNA kept is the CDR3, 45 bases in frame from the first base. Trimming costs V 0 bases and J 1 base, and their ends lie 10 bases apart. The cohort was made up of approximately 700 healthy bone marrow donors. Cohort members were all nominally healthy when sampled, although unrecorded immune exposures were likely present. The donor was CMV seronegative and belonged to the group of 350 to 400 seronegative cohort members. A peripheral blood sample was provided by each donor, and peripheral blood mononuclear cells were used for TCR beta sequencing. The Qiagen DNeasy Blood Extraction Kit was used to extract genomic DNA from the blood cell samples. The research as a whole found: In an earlier analysis of several hundred of the donors, most TCR beta V segments were observed in productive rearrangements about 87% or about 30% of the time, broadly matching IMGT annotations. HLA typing was unavailable for some donors at each locus, so association tests used only the typed subset. Because the 87-base-pair reads could not distinguish some IMGT-functional V segments, including TRBV6-2 and TRBV6-3, those segments were excluded. It was suggested by the authors that the approach could potentially be generalized to other disease states and immunological phenotypes. Presence/absence analyses assumed roughly uniform sequencing depth across donors, an assumption that may not hold. When HLA alleles, especially DR and DQ, strongly co-occurred, TCR associations were difficult to assign to individual alleles. Over 15 rarely observed V segments, including chromosome 9 orphons, were excluded from the earlier analysis of a few hundred of the donors because counts were too low. A cluster of highly shared sequence variants was judged likely to be a technical artifact of the sequencing pipeline. Correlated functional status among segregating V segments might reflect linkage disequilibrium, but an unknown experimental factor could not be ruled out. Most CMV-associated TCR beta chains appeared to be HLA-restricted in a later analysis, and the HLA associations seemed to be driven largely by CMV exposure. The classifier was reported to diagnose cytomegalovirus status with high specificity and sensitivity in both the original cohort and the validation cohort. The study gave a list of roughly 150 TCR beta chains associated with cytomegalovirus. For the cohort, immune exposure information was limited to CMV serostatus. At a false discovery rate of 0.05, a later analysis linked some 18,000 TCR beta sequences to specific HLA alleles. A later analysis reported that several top co-occurrence clusters appeared linked to parvovirus B19, influenza, CMV and Epstein-Barr virus. This cohort had only TCR beta chains sequenced, and the lack of alpha or paired-chain data limited which features could be detected. While some public TCRs were present in many individuals, most TCR sequences turned up only very rarely across donors. A later genetic analysis associated a missense DCLRE1C variant with V-gene and J-gene trimming of TCR beta chains, and an independent cohort replicated the association. In a later genetic analysis, fewer N-insertions in productive TCRs were reported among donors in an Asian-associated ancestry cluster than the roughly 710-donor mean. A few of the identified cytomegalovirus-associated TCR beta chains were confirmed in vitro to be specific for cytomegalovirus antigens. In a later analysis, HLA-associated TCR beta chains were found to be more clonally expanded and to have lower generation probabilities than equally common non-associated chains. A further reported finding was that TCR beta sequences accurately predicted the HLA-A and HLA-B alleles for most subjects in the first cohort. In a later analysis, TCR association rates were found to vary across HLA loci, with the most associated TCRs seen for DRB1 alleles and the fewest for HLA-C alleles.

The specimen sequenced was PBMCs. The receptor was isolated from a man between 18 and 35 years old in good health and CMV-seronegative. The sequence joins TRBV4-3 to TRBJ2-7, with TRBD1 as a weak D call on 5 bases. The DNA is as follows: TGCGCCAGCAGCCAAGATGGTAAGGGGTCCTACGAGCAGTACTTC. Translated, this is CASSQDGKGSYEQYF.